These T cell receptor beta chains were read from a single sample in a study of blood T cell repertoires in COVID-19. Libraries were prepared by immunoSEQ multiplex PCR; TCRdb keeps only in-frame clonotypes and omits some of them. Of 45,000 to 65,000 clones in the sample, around 90% were seen once. Source material: peripheral blood. These receptors came from a human donor in a cohort sampled during active COVID-19. Both conserved end residues are part of each CDR3. D genes are given only for firm matches. The size field is filled for only some rows; it gives once, few, many or a size class.

j_gene: TRBJ2-2; v_gene: TRBV12-1; d_gene: .; abundance: .; CDR3nt: TGTGCCAGCAGCCCTGGGGGGGCTAACACCGGGGAGCTGTTTTTT; CDR3aa: CASSPGGANTGELFF
j_gene: TRBJ2-1; v_gene: TRBV9; d_gene: TRBD1; abundance: once; CDR3nt: TGTGCCAGCAGCGTAGGAGGGGACAGCGTGGTTCCGTTCTTC; CDR3aa: CASSVGGDSVVPFF
j_gene: TRBJ2-1; v_gene: TRBV28; d_gene: .; abundance: .; CDR3nt: TGTGCCAGCACCGAACAGGGTCCCGCTAGACCCCAGCAGTTCTTC; CDR3aa: CASTEQGPARPQQFF
j_gene: TRBJ1-4; v_gene: TRBV2; d_gene: TRBD1; abundance: .; CDR3nt: TGTGCCAGCACCCTCCGGACAGGAGCTAATGAAAAACTGTTTTTT; CDR3aa: CASTLRTGANEKLFF
j_gene: TRBJ1-2; v_gene: TRBV28; d_gene: TRBD1; abundance: .; CDR3nt: TGTGCCAGCAGTTTCGACAGGGCGTGGGGCTGCACCTTC; CDR3aa: CASSFDRAWGCTF
j_gene: TRBJ1-1; v_gene: TRBV3-1/TRBV3-2; d_gene: .; abundance: .; CDR3nt: TGTGCCAGCAGCCACCGGGGGGGAGCTTTCTTT; CDR3aa: CASSHRGGAFF
j_gene: TRBJ2-2; v_gene: TRBV3-1/TRBV3-2; d_gene: TRBD2; abundance: .; CDR3nt: TGTGCCAGCAGCCCTCTCCTTAACTCGAGACTAGCGGAGGGGGCCGGGGAGCTGTTTTTT; CDR3aa: CASSPLLNSRLAEGAGELFF
j_gene: TRBJ1-5; v_gene: TRBV6-5; d_gene: TRBD1; abundance: .; CDR3nt: TGTGCCAGCAGCCTAGGGGGCAGTGGGCAGCCCCAGCATTTT; CDR3aa: CASSLGGSGQPQHF
j_gene: TRBJ2-3; v_gene: TRBV5-1; d_gene: .; abundance: .; CDR3nt: TGCGCCAGCAGCTTGTCACCCGGGGATACGCAGTATTTT; CDR3aa: CASSLSPGDTQYF
j_gene: TRBJ2-6; v_gene: TRBV6-2/TRBV6-3; d_gene: TRBD1; abundance: .; CDR3nt: TGTGCCAGCAGCTCTCTACCGGGACAGGGCTCTGGGGCCAACGTCCTGACTTTC; CDR3aa: CASSSLPGQGSGANVLTF
j_gene: TRBJ2-5; v_gene: TRBV4-1; d_gene: .; abundance: .; CDR3nt: TGCGCCAGCAGCCAAGGGCGGGGGCAGGGGGAGACCCAGTACTTC; CDR3aa: CASSQGRGQGETQYF
j_gene: TRBJ2-3; v_gene: TRBV6-5; d_gene: TRBD2; abundance: .; CDR3nt: TGTGCCAGCAGTCCGGAGCGGGAGAGATCAGATACGCAGTATTTT; CDR3aa: CASSPERERSDTQYF
j_gene: TRBJ2-7; v_gene: TRBV18; d_gene: .; abundance: .; CDR3nt: TGTGCCAGCTCACCACCCCTGTTCTACGAGCAGTACTTC; CDR3aa: CASSPPLFYEQYF
j_gene: TRBJ2-1; v_gene: TRBV5-1; d_gene: .; abundance: .; CDR3nt: TGCGCCAGCAGCTTAGAGGGGGGGTCCTACAATGAGCAGTTCTTC; CDR3aa: CASSLEGGSYNEQFF
j_gene: TRBJ1-1; v_gene: TRBV29-1; d_gene: TRBD1; abundance: .; CDR3nt: TGCAGCGTTGGCAGACAGGGGGGGACTGAAGCTTTCTTT; CDR3aa: CSVGRQGGTEAFF
j_gene: TRBJ2-3; v_gene: TRBV14; d_gene: .; abundance: .; CDR3nt: TGTGCCAGCAGCCAAGGGGGCGTGCGCACAGATACGCAGTATTTT; CDR3aa: CASSQGGVRTDTQYF
j_gene: TRBJ1-4; v_gene: TRBV11-3; d_gene: .; abundance: .; CDR3nt: TGTGCCAGCAGCTTCGCAGGGAATGAAAAACTGTTTTTT; CDR3aa: CASSFAGNEKLFF
j_gene: TRBJ2-7; v_gene: TRBV29-1; d_gene: TRBD1; abundance: .; CDR3nt: TGCAGCGTTGTGACAGGGGTGAATTCCAACGAGCAGTACTTC; CDR3aa: CSVVTGVNSNEQYF
j_gene: TRBJ2-1; v_gene: TRBV30; d_gene: .; abundance: .; CDR3nt: TGTGCCTGGGTTTTTGGGGGGAATGAGCAGTTCTTC; CDR3aa: CAWVFGGNEQFF
j_gene: TRBJ1-3; v_gene: TRBV19; d_gene: .; abundance: .; CDR3nt: TGTGCCAGCCAACTCCGGGGGGGTGGAAACACCATATATTTT; CDR3aa: CASQLRGGGNTIYF
j_gene: TRBJ2-2; v_gene: TRBV27; d_gene: .; abundance: .; CDR3nt: TGTGCCAGCAGTTTGGTCCCTACCTCCGCGAACACCGGGGAGCTGTTTTTT; CDR3aa: CASSLVPTSANTGELFF
j_gene: TRBJ1-3; v_gene: TRBV21-1; d_gene: .; abundance: .; CDR3nt: TGTGCCAGCAGCATTACCCGGGACAGGGGGTTCTCTGGAAACACCATATATTTT; CDR3aa: CASSITRDRGFSGNTIYF
j_gene: TRBJ2-1; v_gene: TRBV29-1; d_gene: .; abundance: .; CDR3nt: TGCAGCGTTCGGGACAATGAGCAGTTCTTC; CDR3aa: CSVRDNEQFF
j_gene: TRBJ1-4; v_gene: TRBV30; d_gene: TRBD1; abundance: .; CDR3nt: TGTGCCTGGACCCAGGGGACAGGGGCCGAAAAACTGTTTTTT; CDR3aa: CAWTQGTGAEKLFF
j_gene: TRBJ2-1; v_gene: TRBV10-2; d_gene: .; abundance: .; CDR3nt: TGCGCCAGCACAAACGGGGTGAATGAGCAGTTCTTC; CDR3aa: CASTNGVNEQFF
j_gene: TRBJ1-3; v_gene: TRBV3-1/TRBV3-2; d_gene: .; abundance: .; CDR3nt: TGTGCCAGCAGCCAAATATCCTCTGGAAACACCATATATTTT; CDR3aa: CASSQISSGNTIYF
j_gene: TRBJ2-5; v_gene: TRBV6-2/TRBV6-3; d_gene: TRBD2; abundance: once; CDR3nt: TGTGCCAGCAGTTACTCGACTAGCGGGGGAAGCCAAGAGACCCAGTACTTC; CDR3aa: CASSYSTSGGSQETQYF
j_gene: TRBJ2-3; v_gene: TRBV6-2/TRBV6-3; d_gene: TRBD2; abundance: .; CDR3nt: TGTGCCAGCAGTCCCCGACTAGCGGGGGGCACAGATACGCAGTATTTT; CDR3aa: CASSPRLAGGTDTQYF
j_gene: TRBJ1-6; v_gene: TRBV5-6; d_gene: .; abundance: .; CDR3nt: TGTGCCAGCAGCTTGGGACTGCTGAATTCACCCCTCCACTTT; CDR3aa: CASSLGLLNSPLHF
j_gene: TRBJ2-5; v_gene: TRBV5-1; d_gene: TRBD2; abundance: .; CDR3nt: TGCGCCAGCAGCTTTTCTAGCGGGGGGTACCAAGAGACCCAGTACTTC; CDR3aa: CASSFSSGGYQETQYF
j_gene: TRBJ2-3; v_gene: TRBV6-2/TRBV6-3; d_gene: .; abundance: .; CDR3nt: TGTGCCAGCAGTCCCCATACAGACACAGATACGCAGTATTTT; CDR3aa: CASSPHTDTDTQYF
j_gene: TRBJ2-2; v_gene: TRBV5-6; d_gene: TRBD1; abundance: .; CDR3nt: TGTGCCAGCAGGAAGCACAGGGGGCCGAACACCGGGGAGCTGTTTTTT; CDR3aa: CASRKHRGPNTGELFF
j_gene: TRBJ1-3; v_gene: TRBV28; d_gene: TRBD1; abundance: .; CDR3nt: TGTGCCAGCAGTCCGCCGGGACAGGGACCTGGAAACACCATATATTTT; CDR3aa: CASSPPGQGPGNTIYF
j_gene: TRBJ2-1; v_gene: TRBV29-1; d_gene: TRBD2; abundance: .; CDR3nt: TGCAGCGTGTCCGGGACTAGCGGGTCCAGCTCCTACAATGAGCAGTTCTTC; CDR3aa: CSVSGTSGSSSYNEQFF
j_gene: TRBJ2-2; v_gene: TRBV4-1; d_gene: TRBD2; abundance: .; CDR3nt: TGCGCCAGCAGCCAAGGGACTAGCGGGGGGGCGGCCACCGGGGAGCTGTTTTTT; CDR3aa: CASSQGTSGGAATGELFF
j_gene: TRBJ2-3; v_gene: TRBV5-4; d_gene: TRBD2; abundance: .; CDR3nt: TGTGCCAGCAGCCGAGGAGGGGAGGGAGGGACAGATACGCAGTATTTT; CDR3aa: CASSRGGEGGTDTQYF
j_gene: TRBJ2-7; v_gene: TRBV6-2/TRBV6-3; d_gene: .; abundance: .; CDR3nt: TGTGCCAGCAGCTCACTCTACGAGCAGTACTTC; CDR3aa: CASSSLYEQYF
j_gene: TRBJ2-1; v_gene: TRBV5-1; d_gene: TRBD1; abundance: .; CDR3nt: TGCGCCAGCAGCTCAATTTCAGGGGGCGCCTACAATGAGCAGTTCTTC; CDR3aa: CASSSISGGAYNEQFF
j_gene: TRBJ1-5; v_gene: TRBV13; d_gene: .; abundance: .; CDR3nt: TGTGCCAGCAGCTTAGTGGGGGCGAGAGGCAATCAGCCCCAGCATTTT; CDR3aa: CASSLVGARGNQPQHF
j_gene: TRBJ2-3; v_gene: TRBV7-6; d_gene: .; abundance: .; CDR3nt: TGTGCCAGCAGCTTAGCGCGGGCTAGGACAGATACGCAGTATTTT; CDR3aa: CASSLARARTDTQYF
j_gene: TRBJ2-3; v_gene: TRBV27; d_gene: .; abundance: .; CDR3nt: TGTGCCAGCAGGAGGGACTTTACAGATACGCAGTATTTT; CDR3aa: CASRRDFTDTQYF
j_gene: TRBJ1-4; v_gene: TRBV7-2; d_gene: .; abundance: .; CDR3nt: TGTGCCAGCAGCCGCGACGGGGGGAATGAAAAACTGTTTTTT; CDR3aa: CASSRDGGNEKLFF
j_gene: TRBJ1-1; v_gene: TRBV24-1; d_gene: .; abundance: .; CDR3nt: TGTGCCACCAGTGGTCCCGGGTGGACTGAAGCTTTCTTT; CDR3aa: CATSGPGWTEAFF
j_gene: TRBJ2-3; v_gene: TRBV5-1; d_gene: TRBD2; abundance: once; CDR3nt: TGCGCCAGCAGCTTGCGGGGGGATGATACGCAGTATTTT; CDR3aa: CASSLRGDDTQYF
j_gene: TRBJ2-1; v_gene: TRBV6-5; d_gene: .; abundance: .; CDR3nt: TGTGCCAGCACCCTCCTCAGGGGCAATGAGCAGTTCTTC; CDR3aa: CASTLLRGNEQFF
j_gene: TRBJ2-3; v_gene: TRBV19; d_gene: .; abundance: .; CDR3nt: TGTGCCAGTAGTAAGGTCATAGCGACTAGCACAGATACGCAGTATTTT; CDR3aa: CASSKVIATSTDTQYF
j_gene: TRBJ2-2; v_gene: TRBV9; d_gene: .; abundance: few; CDR3nt: TGTGCCAGCAGCGTACAAAACACCGGGGAGCTGTTTTTT; CDR3aa: CASSVQNTGELFF
j_gene: TRBJ1-2; v_gene: TRBV7-6; d_gene: TRBD1; abundance: .; CDR3nt: TGTGCCAGCAGCTTAGAAACAGGGGGTAACTATGGCTACACCTTC; CDR3aa: CASSLETGGNYGYTF
j_gene: TRBJ2-1; v_gene: TRBV18; d_gene: .; abundance: .; CDR3nt: TGTGCCAGCTCACGCGGACAGCCCAATGAGCAGTTCTTC; CDR3aa: CASSRGQPNEQFF
j_gene: TRBJ1-4; v_gene: TRBV19; d_gene: .; abundance: .; CDR3nt: TGTGCCAGTAGTATGAGCAGGTCGAATGAAAAACTGTTTTTT; CDR3aa: CASSMSRSNEKLFF
j_gene: TRBJ2-6; v_gene: TRBV5-4; d_gene: .; abundance: .; CDR3nt: TGTGCCAGCAGCCCCGGGTACTCCGGGGCCAACGTCCTGACTTTC; CDR3aa: CASSPGYSGANVLTF
j_gene: TRBJ2-1; v_gene: TRBV7-9; d_gene: TRBD2; abundance: .; CDR3nt: TGTGCCAGCACTCGCCTGGGCGGGAGGGGCTCCTACAATGAGCAGTTCTTC; CDR3aa: CASTRLGGRGSYNEQFF
j_gene: TRBJ2-5; v_gene: TRBV7-9; d_gene: .; abundance: .; CDR3nt: TGTGCCAGCAGCTCTGCAGGAGGACAAGAGACCCAGTACTTC; CDR3aa: CASSSAGGQETQYF
j_gene: TRBJ2-7; v_gene: TRBV29-1; d_gene: TRBD1; abundance: .; CDR3nt: TGCAGCGTTGAAGGAACGACGGGACAGGGCACCTACGAGCAGTACTTC; CDR3aa: CSVEGTTGQGTYEQYF
j_gene: TRBJ2-5; v_gene: TRBV5-1; d_gene: .; abundance: .; CDR3nt: TGCGCCAGCAGTGAGCCGGTAGGGAGCCAAGAGACCCAGTACTTC; CDR3aa: CASSEPVGSQETQYF